This T cell receptor beta chain was observed in a study of shared T cell receptors in the human thymus. Sequenced by immunoSEQ multiplex PCR; TCRdb stores in-frame clones only, minus some. Counted here are almost 550,000 clones, 78% occurring once; the ten biggest clones make up more than 0.01%. This CDR3 is 14 amino acids long. In germline, CDR1 is SGHDN, CDR2 FVKESK. J gave up 6 bases and V 4 bases, and 7 bases lay outside the gene matches. Another study also made use of these data, one on human thymus T cells. From that study: Donor material was obtained from healthy Finnish infants undergoing corrective surgery for congenital heart defects. Corrective cardiac operations yielded the resected thymus tissue. Repertoires sampled from thymus and blood appeared biased in V and J gene usage.

Sequenced material: thymocytes. The clonotype originates from a boy younger than two with a congenital heart defect. The V gene is TRBV14, the J gene TRBJ2-7, with 9 bases identical to TRBD2. The CDR3 here is CASSPGLASGEQYF. For the CDR3, the DNA is TGTGCCAGCAGCCCCGGACTAGCGAGTGGCGAGCAGTACTTC. The full variable domain, in which reference TRBV14 and TRBJ2-7 provide the parts outside the CDR3, is EAGVTQFPSHSVIEKGQTVTLRCDPISGHDNLYWYRRVMGKEIKFLLHFVKESKQDESGMPNNRFLAERTGGTYSTLKVQPAELEDSGVYFCASSPGLASGEQYFGPGTRLTVT.